These T cell receptor beta chains were read from a single sample in a study of T cells in narcolepsy. Only in-frame clones appear in the TCRdb table, and some are missing; sequencing was by immunoSEQ multiplex PCR. The sample has about 40,000 clones, approximately 88% seen once. Specimen: CD45RA- memory CD4+ T cells from PBMCs. The receptors stem from a human donor with narcolepsy. Each CDR3 is given with its conserved first and last residue. The D gene is left open where the match is weak. Part of the rows lack a size; the others show once, few, many or a class for expanded clones.

V gene	clone size	J gene	D gene	CDR3 protein	CDR3 DNA
TRBV5-6	.	TRBJ1-2	.	CASSLDSFVYGYTF	TGTGCCAGCAGCTTAGACAGCTTCGTCTATGGCTACACCTTC
TRBV10-1	.	TRBJ2-5	.	CASQDGSGETQYF	TGCGCCAGCCAGGACGGGAGCGGAGAGACCCAGTACTTC
TRBV7-9	.	TRBJ2-1	TRBD1	CASSLDRVSYNEQFF	TGTGCCAGCAGCTTGGACAGGGTCTCCTACAATGAGCAGTTCTTC
TRBV16	once	TRBJ2-1	.	CASRQHGSSYNEQFF	TGTGCCAGCAGACAACACGGGAGTTCCTACAATGAGCAGTTCTTC
TRBV12-5	.	TRBJ1-1	.	CASGPPRGITEAFF	TGTGCCAGTGGTCCCCCCCGGGGCATCACTGAAGCTTTCTTT
TRBV28	.	TRBJ2-3	.	CASSIQGPLWAQYF	TGTGCCAGCAGTATCCAAGGACCTCTTTGGGCGCAGTATTTT
TRBV5-1	.	TRBJ2-2	TRBD2	CASSSGLAGATGELFF	TGCGCCAGCAGCTCAGGACTAGCGGGGGCCACCGGGGAGCTGTTTTTT
TRBV5-1	.	TRBJ1-1	.	CASSPTGPNTEAFF	TGCGCCAGCAGCCCCACAGGGCCGAACACTGAAGCTTTCTTT
TRBV7-2	.	TRBJ2-5	.	CASSRGRHQETQYF	TGTGCCAGCAGCAGGGGACGCCACCAAGAGACCCAGTACTTC
TRBV10-1	once	TRBJ2-1	TRBD2	CASSSGGSSYNEQFF	TGCGCCAGCAGTAGCGGGGGAAGCTCCTACAATGAGCAGTTCTTC
TRBV7-2	.	TRBJ1-3	TRBD1	CASSFDRGPIGNTIYF	TGTGCCAGCAGCTTCGACAGGGGGCCTATTGGAAACACCATATATTTT
TRBV5-1	.	TRBJ2-6	TRBD2	CASSPTSGLSSGANVLTF	TGCGCCAGCAGCCCGACTAGCGGGCTCTCATCTGGGGCCAACGTCCTGACTTTC
TRBV2	.	TRBJ1-2	.	CASRLNNMYGYTF	TGTGCCAGCAGGCTAAATAATATGTATGGCTACACCTTC
TRBV25-1	.	TRBJ2-5	.	CASSKGGSGTQYF	TGTGCCAGCAGTAAGGGTGGCAGCGGGACCCAGTACTTC
TRBV4-3	few	TRBJ1-5	.	CASSQDHTGRQPQHF	TGCGCCAGCAGCCAAGATCATACGGGCCGTCAGCCCCAGCATTTT
TRBV28	.	TRBJ1-4	.	CASSTPTTNEKLFF	TGTGCCAGCAGTACTCCAACAACTAATGAAAAACTGTTTTTT
TRBV7-9	.	TRBJ2-3	TRBD2	CASSLGSLAGGTDTQYF	TGTGCCAGCAGCTTGGGGTCACTAGCGGGGGGCACAGATACGCAGTATTTT
TRBV2	.	TRBJ1-1	TRBD1	CASSKGQGNTEAFF	TGTGCCAGCAGTAAAGGACAGGGTAACACTGAAGCTTTCTTT
TRBV7-8	once	TRBJ2-5	.	CASSGQGGVRETQYF	TGTGCCAGCAGCGGGCAAGGCGGGGTTAGGGAGACCCAGTACTTC
TRBV19	.	TRBJ1-1	.	CASSPFFSRRNTEAFF	TGTGCCAGTAGTCCCTTTTTCTCTCGGCGGAACACTGAAGCTTTCTTT
TRBV5-6	once	TRBJ1-5	.	CASSRGEGQPQHF	TGTGCCAGCAGCAGGGGAGAGGGTCAGCCCCAGCATTTT
TRBV6-6	few	TRBJ2-5	TRBD1	CASSWTGQETQYF	TGTGCCAGCAGTTGGACAGGACAAGAGACCCAGTACTTC
TRBV5-4	few	TRBJ2-7	TRBD2	CASSSGTSGSHEQYF	TGTGCCAGCAGCTCAGGGACTAGCGGGAGCCACGAGCAGTACTTC
TRBV19	.	TRBJ1-5	.	CATTRDTYQPQHF	TGTGCCACTACCCGGGACACATATCAGCCCCAGCATTTT
TRBV6-1	.	TRBJ1-2	TRBD1	CASSTDRGGTF	TGTGCCAGCAGCACGGACAGGGGAGGGACCTTC
TRBV6-1	.	TRBJ1-2	.	CASSVLGTNYGYTF	TGTGCCAGCAGTGTGTTGGGAACAAACTATGGCTACACCTTC
TRBV9	.	TRBJ2-2	.	CASSFENTGELFF	TGTGCCAGCAGCTTTGAGAACACCGGGGAGCTGTTTTTT
TRBV5-1	.	TRBJ2-1	TRBD2	CASSPGPGGPNEQFF	TGCGCCAGCAGCCCGGGTCCGGGAGGGCCCAATGAGCAGTTCTTC
TRBV5-1	.	TRBJ2-3	TRBD2	CASSRTSSKTDTQYF	TGCGCCAGCAGCCGGACTAGTTCTAAGACAGATACGCAGTATTTT
TRBV9	.	TRBJ2-3	.	CASSVSQSDTQYF	TGTGCCAGCAGCGTCTCCCAATCCGATACGCAGTATTTT
TRBV4-3	.	TRBJ1-2	TRBD1	CASSQGAGQGHGYTF	TGCGCCAGCAGCCAAGGTGCAGGACAGGGGCACGGCTACACCTTC
TRBV30	.	TRBJ1-3	.	CAWRERGANSGNTIYF	TGTGCCTGGAGAGAAAGAGGGGCGAACTCTGGAAACACCATATATTTT
TRBV7-8	.	TRBJ2-3	TRBD2	CASSRKLAGESTDTQYF	TGTGCCAGCAGCCGAAAACTAGCGGGGGAGAGCACAGATACGCAGTATTTT
TRBV4-1	.	TRBJ1-3	.	CASSRQLSGNTIYF	TGCGCCAGCAGTCGACAGCTCTCTGGAAACACCATATATTTT
TRBV10-3	.	TRBJ2-7	TRBD2	CAIAGGAGRTYEQYF	TGTGCCATCGCGGGGGGCGCTGGACGGACCTACGAGCAGTACTTC
TRBV28	.	TRBJ1-1	.	CASLKPGSPEAFF	TGTGCCAGCTTGAAACCGGGGAGCCCTGAGGCTTTCTTT
TRBV7-8	.	TRBJ2-7	.	CASSPGPSSAPYEQYF	TGTGCCAGCAGCCCGGGACCCTCTAGCGCCCCCTACGAGCAGTACTTC
TRBV7-9	.	TRBJ1-1	TRBD1	CASSLDNRGLDTEAFF	TGTGCCAGCAGCTTAGACAACAGGGGGCTAGACACTGAAGCTTTCTTT
TRBV5-1	.	TRBJ1-2	TRBD1	CASSPDREGYGYTF	TGCGCCAGCAGCCCCGACAGGGAAGGCTATGGCTACACCTTC
TRBV27	once	TRBJ2-5	TRBD2	CASSLRATSGREETQYF	TGTGCCAGCAGTTTACGAGCGACTAGCGGGAGGGAAGAGACCCAGTACTTC
TRBV27	.	TRBJ2-7	TRBD2	CASSSGGYEQYF	TGTGCCAGCAGTTCGGGAGGCTACGAGCAGTACTTC
TRBV7-2	.	TRBJ1-2	.	CASSPREGNYGYTF	TGTGCCAGCAGCCCCCGTGAGGGTAACTATGGCTACACCTTC
TRBV6-6	.	TRBJ2-7	.	CASSYKFEQYF	TGTGCCAGCAGTTACAAGTTCGAGCAGTACTTC
TRBV4-3	.	TRBJ2-6	.	CASSQALRSSGANVLTF	TGCGCCAGCAGCCAAGCTCTTAGATCGTCTGGGGCCAACGTCCTGACTTTC
TRBV11-3	.	TRBJ1-6	.	CASSPRGYNSPLHF	TGTGCCAGCAGCCCCAGGGGCTATAATTCACCCCTCCACTTT
TRBV6-1	.	TRBJ2-7	TRBD1	CASSTGQTYEQYF	TGTGCCAGCTCCACGGGACAGACCTACGAGCAGTACTTC
TRBV7-9	.	TRBJ2-7	.	CASSLVVNEQYF	TGTGCCAGCAGCCTGGTGGTAAACGAGCAGTACTTC
TRBV7-2	.	TRBJ2-7	.	CASSFDSSYEQYF	TGTGCCAGCAGCTTCGACAGTTCCTACGAGCAGTACTTC
TRBV4-2	.	TRBJ2-5	.	CASSQDGREETQYF	TGTGCCAGCAGCCAAGATGGACGGGAAGAGACCCAGTACTTC
TRBV11-3	few	TRBJ2-3	TRBD1	CASSAPGQGSDTQYF	TGTGCCAGCAGCGCACCGGGACAGGGTTCCGATACGCAGTATTTT
TRBV7-2	.	TRBJ2-2	.	CASSLAGRGPTGELFF	TGTGCCAGCAGCTTAGCGGGCAGGGGCCCGACCGGGGAGCTGTTTTTT
TRBV11-3	.	TRBJ1-1	.	CASSTPGPMNTEAFF	TGTGCCAGCAGCACCCCTGGGCCTATGAACACTGAAGCTTTCTTT
TRBV25-1	.	TRBJ2-3	.	CASSDPGRGTTDTQYF	TGTGCCAGCAGTGATCCTGGCAGGGGAACAACAGATACGCAGTATTTT
TRBV29-1	.	TRBJ2-1	.	CSVRKKQDTNEQFF	TGCAGCGTCCGCAAAAAACAGGATACTAATGAGCAGTTCTTC